One sample yielded the 16 T cell receptor beta chains listed below, sequenced in a study of shared clonotypes between healthy human individuals. Sequencing was performed with immunoSEQ multiplex PCR; in TCRdb, only in-frame clones are kept and a portion is missing. The sample consists of about 1.5 million clones, roughly 97% of them appearing once. The sequenced sample was naive CD4+ T cells sorted from blood. Subset defined: CD45RA+ positively selected. The receptors come from a man between 25 and 39 years old in good health.

The V gene is TRBV11-3, the J gene TRBJ2-3; D call uncertain. The germline V and J ends were trimmed by 5 bases and 0 bases, with 12 bases remaining between them. This CDR3 spans 15 amino acids. Looked up from germline, CDR1 is SGHNT and CDR2 is YENEEA. The CDR3 DNA is TGTGCCAGCAGCCTCTCGGCAACTAGCACAGATACGCAGTATTTT. Translation: CASSLSATSTDTQYF.

The chain has TRBV21-1 and TRBJ1-2. TRBV21-1 is tagged as a pseudogene. This CDR3 contains 11 residues. DNA for the CDR3: TGTGCCAGCAGCAAAGAATATGGCTACACCTTC. Residues: CASSKEYGYTF.

The chain joins TRBV11-1 to TRBJ2-7; 7 bases fit TRBD2. Germline lookup yields CDR1 SGHAT and CDR2 FQDESV (reference sequence). With 4 bases clipped from V and 3 bases from J, the junction kept 6 bases outside the gene matches. The CDR3 runs to 14 residues. This CDR3 is CASSWERGLYEQYF. CDR3 bases: TGTGCCAGCAGCTGGGAGCGGGGCCTCTACGAGCAGTACTTC.

J is TRBJ2-5 and V is TRBV6-5, with TRBD1 matching over 9 bases. The ends lost 5 bases at V and 5 bases at J; junction bases unmatched: 9. From germline, CDR1 is MNHEY and CDR2 SVGAGI. CDR3 length equals 15 residues. The DNA of the CDR3 is TGTGCCAGCAGTGCAGACAGGGGGTTTGGGGAGACCCAGTACTTC. Its translation is CASSADRGFGETQYF.

This chain uses TRBV11-3 with TRBJ2-7; 8 bases align to TRBD2. From germline, CDR1 is SGHNT and CDR2 YENEEA. The CDR3 is 17 residues long. J was trimmed by 1 base and V by 2 bases; bases with no gene match: 10. CDR3 sequence: CASSLSPPSGSSYEQYF. CDR3 nucleotide sequence: TGTGCCAGCAGCTTATCTCCCCCAAGCGGGAGTTCCTACGAGCAGTACTTC.

This rearrangement joins TRBV9 to TRBJ2-3; 8 nucleotides agree with TRBD2. Per the germline V gene, CDR1 is SGDLS and CDR2 is YYNGEE. Unmatched junction bases numbered 5, after V lost 1 base and J lost 4 bases. The CDR3 runs 15 residues. CDR3 sequence (DNA): TGTGCCAGCAGCGTATCAAGCGGGAGTGCAGATACGCAGTATTTT. Translated: CASSVSSGSADTQYF.

This chain uses TRBV7-5 with TRBJ2-3; the D segment call TRBD2 is taken from the table without a DNA check. TRBV7-5 has pseudogene status. CDR3 size: 20 residues. CDR3 in DNA: TGTGCCGCCGCAAAACGCTATATTAGACGGTTTAGTAGCGGCACAGATACGCAGTATTTT. It codes for CAAAKRYIRRFSSGTDTQYF.

The genes are TRBV10-3 and TRBJ1-5; 8 bases fit TRBD1. The CDR3 has 15 amino acids. Germline V gene lookup returns CDR1 ENHRY and CDR2 SYGVKD. V dropped 3 bases and J dropped 5; count of bases not matched to a gene: 6. The chain's CDR3 is CAISERTGNDQPQHF. The CDR3 nucleotides are TGTGCCATCAGTGAAAGGACAGGGAATGATCAGCCCCAGCATTTT.

The chain joins TRBV29-1 to TRBJ1-5; 10 bases align to TRBD1. CDR3 length: 13 residues. V dropped 4 bases and J dropped 5; count of bases not matched to a gene: 2. Looked up from germline, CDR1 is SQVTM and CDR2 is ANQGSEA. CDR3 sequence (DNA): TGCAGCGTTGGGGACAGGGGCCATCAGCCCCAGCATTTT. Residues: CSVGDRGHQPQHF.

This chain connects TRBV5-6 to TRBJ1-2, with TRBD1 as a possible D gene (5 bases). V lost 4 bases to trimming and J lost 8 bases, with 18 bases between them. Germline CDR1 is SGHDT and CDR2 is YYEEEE. The length of the CDR3 is 14 residues. The CDR3 region is CASSPRGDLRGYTF. The CDR3 nucleotides read TGTGCCAGCAGCCCGCGGGGGGATCTTCGGGGCTACACCTTC.

In this sample, this clone turned up once. The genes are TRBV28 and TRBJ2-7, with D possibly matching TRBD1 (6 bases). The CDR3 consists of 11 residues. In germline, CDR1 is MDHEN, CDR2 SYDVKM. V was pared by 11 bases and J by 2 bases, with 10 bases between. The CDR3, as DNA: TGTGCCTCCCAGGGGCCCTACGAGCAGTACTTC. Translating it yields CASQGPYEQYF.

This chain connects TRBV5-6 to TRBJ1-5; D is unclear. Per the germline V gene, CDR1 is SGHDT and CDR2 is YYEEEE. V lost 1 base and J lost 5, with 13 bases in between. The CDR3 sequence is 15 residues long. CDR3 sequence: CASSLRGLRDQPQHF. DNA for the CDR3: TGTGCCAGCAGCTTGAGAGGGCTGAGGGATCAGCCCCAGCATTTT.

This CDR3 is CASSVVLAGGIGELFF. DNA of the CDR3: TGTGCCAGCAGCGTAGTCCTAGCGGGAGGTATCGGGGAGCTGTTTTTT. The J gene is TRBJ2-2, the V gene TRBV9, with TRBD2 identical over 11 bases. This CDR3 has 16 residues. CDR1 and CDR2 from the germline V gene are SGDLS and YYNGEE. Losses at the gene ends were 0 bases for V and 7 bases for J; bases not matched to a gene: 5.

The chain is built from TRBV7-8 and TRBJ2-1, with D maybe TRBD1 (5 bases). The V and J ends lost 3 bases and 8 bases respectively, with 11 bases between them. Germline V gene data show CDR1 as SGHVS and CDR2 as FQNEAQ. CDR3 size: 13 residues. The CDR3 loop is CASSLDLGDEQFF. The CDR3 DNA follows: TGTGCCAGCAGCTTGGACCTAGGGGATGAGCAGTTCTTC.

The chain employs TRBV19 and TRBJ2-1, with D possibly being TRBD2 (7 bases). CDR1 LNHDA and CDR2 SQIVND come from the germline V gene (reference sequence). There are 15 residues in the CDR3. The germline V and J ends were trimmed by 10 bases and 1 base, with 17 bases remaining between them. This CDR3 reads CATAAGAVSYNEQFF. The DNA for the CDR3 is TGTGCCACCGCCGCGGGGGCTGTATCCTACAATGAGCAGTTCTTC. The whole variable domain, filled in from reference TRBV19 and TRBJ2-1, reads DGGITQSPKYLFRKEGQNVTLSCEQNLNHDAMYWYRQDPGQGLRLIYYSQIVNDFQKGDIAEGYSVSREKKESFPLTVTSAQKNPTAFYLCATAAGAVSYNEQFFGPGTRLTVL.

The CDR3 nucleotides read TGTGCCAGCAGCTTACGGGACACTGGAAACACCATATATTTT. Amino acid sequence: CASSLRDTGNTIYF. The chain carries TRBV7-2 and TRBJ1-3; tentatively, D is TRBD1 (6 bases). This CDR3 comprises 14 residues. V lost 2 bases to trimming and J lost 2 bases, with 7 bases between them. CDR1 and CDR2 (germline): SGHTA, FQGNSA.